This TCR beta chain was obtained from a study of OX40 agonist ivuxolimab in advanced cancers. Across the whole study: From roughly 20 to 85 years was the age range, with a mean of around 57 years, and roughly 83% were male. Partial responses were achieved by three patients, of whom one had hepatocellular carcinoma and two had cutaneous melanoma.

Repertoires were generated with immunoSEQ multiplex PCR, while TCRdb's copy carries only in-frame clones and drops some. This table holds about 80,000 clones, approximately 93% found once. The CDR3 covers 15 residues. CDR1 and CDR2 from the germline V gene are PRHDT and FYEKMQ (reference sequence). The V segment lost 7 bases and the J segment 10 bases; nucleotides outside the gene matches: 10. The chain combines TRBV13 with TRBJ2-1; 13 nucleotides align to TRBD2. The sample in question was CD4+ or CD8+ T cells sorted from blood, obtained in a trial of the OX40 agonist ivuxolimab. The source is an adult with an advanced solid tumor such as melanoma, head and neck, liver or kidney cancer. The CDR3 spells CASNSRTSGSIEQFF. The CDR3 DNA follows: TGTGCCAGCAACTCCAGGACTAGCGGGAGTATAGAGCAGTTCTTC. Full variable domain (remainder filled in from reference TRBV13 and TRBJ2-1): AAGVIQSPRHLIKEKRETATLKCYPIPRHDTVYWYQQGPGQDPQFLISFYEKMQSDKGSIPDRFSAQQFSDYHSELNMSSLELGDSALYFCASNSRTSGSIEQFFGPGTRLTVL.